This T cell receptor beta chain was captured by sequencing in a study of cytomegalovirus exposure and HLA in healthy donors. Points from the study as a whole: In a later analysis, TCR beta V- and J-gene trimming showed a link to a missense DCLRE1C variant. Sequencing artifact likely explains a cluster of highly shared sequence variants. Later analysis showed most CMV-associated TCR beta chains appearing HLA-restricted. The authors assumed roughly uniform sequencing depth across donors for presence/absence analyses.

PCR primers comprised 60 Vbeta and 13 Jbeta primers. Measured with immunoSEQ multiplex PCR; TCRdb has only the in-frame clones, and not every one. Among roughly 190,000 clones listed, 79% were seen once. A note on this clone: No antigen is known for it.

The CDR3 sequence is 15 residues long. The J segment lost 8 bases and the V segment lost 0 bases, leaving 7 bases of the junction unmatched. The germline gives CDR1 LNHNV, CDR2 YYDKDF (reference sequence). This clonotype was obtained from a girl aged 5 to 17 in good health and CMV-seropositive. The chain is built from TRBV15 and TRBJ2-1; TRBD1 aligns across 7 bases. The sequenced sample consisted of PBMCs. The CDR3 reads CATSRDRGQIDEQFF. In nucleotides, the CDR3 is TGTGCCACCAGCAGAGATCGGGGACAGATCGATGAGCAGTTCTTC.